These 9 T cell receptor beta chains were sequenced from one sample in a study of cytomegalovirus exposure and HLA in healthy donors. The assay was immunoSEQ multiplex PCR, and TCRdb's table has in-frame clones only and misses some. The sample yields some 170,000 clones, over 85% seen once. Sequencing was carried out using PBMCs. The source of these receptors is a woman younger than 35 in good health and CMV-seropositive.

The chain uses TRBV9 and TRBJ2-2; TRBD2 agrees at 7 bases. The CDR3 length is 17 residues. Germline V gene lookup returns CDR1 SGDLS and CDR2 YYNGEE. J was trimmed by 5 bases and V by 4 bases; bases with no gene match: 14. The CDR3 protein is CASSPRGDFPGTGELFF. As DNA, the CDR3 is TGTGCCAGCAGCCCCCGGGGGGACTTCCCTGGTACCGGGGAGCTGTTTTTT.

This chain joins TRBV7-9 and TRBJ1-3; TRBD1 is a possible D gene (5 bases). Trimming removed 1 base at V and 4 bases at J, with 11 bases between. CDR1 is SEHNR, CDR2 FQNEAQ, per germline (reference sequence). CDR3 size: 15 residues. The CDR3 sequence is CASSLVGGSGNTIYF. CDR3 nucleotides: TGTGCCAGCAGCTTAGTCGGGGGTTCGGGAAACACCATATATTTT. Filled out from reference TRBV7-9 and TRBJ1-3, the complete variable domain reads DTGVSQNPRHKITKRGQNVTFRCDPISEHNRLYWYRQTLGQGPEFLTYFQNEAQLEKSRLLSDRFSAERPKGSFSTLEIQRTEQGDSAMYLCASSLVGGSGNTIYFGEGSWLTVV.

J is TRBJ1-3 and V is TRBV9, with TRBD1 matching over 7 bases. The CDR3 length is 15 residues. The junction had 6 bases not matched to a gene; V was cut back by 0 bases and J by 6 bases. Germline V gives CDR1 SGDLS, CDR2 YYNGEE. CDR3 amino acids: CASSVGTGVENTIYF. The CDR3 DNA reads TGTGCCAGCAGCGTAGGAACAGGGGTCGAAAACACCATATATTTT.

This chain uses TRBV10-1 with TRBJ2-3, with D perhaps matching TRBD2 (6 bases). Per germline, CDR1 WNHNN and CDR2 SYGVQD (reference sequence). Deletions cut 3 bases from V and 1 base from J, with 14 bases between. This CDR3 spans 16 amino acids. The CDR3 sequence is CASSDASEKGTDTQYF. The CDR3 bases are TGCGCCAGCAGTGATGCTAGCGAGAAAGGCACAGATACGCAGTATTTT.

The chain uses TRBV9 and TRBJ2-1; no reliable D call. The CDR3 sequence is 15 residues long. CDR1 SGDLS and CDR2 YYNGEE come from the germline V gene. V was trimmed by 0 bases and J by 2 bases, leaving 9 bases between them. CDR3 residues: CASSVATNPYNEQFF. The CDR3 DNA follows: TGTGCCAGCAGCGTAGCTACGAACCCCTACAATGAGCAGTTCTTC.

The genes are TRBV19 and TRBJ1-2, with D perhaps TRBD1 (6 bases). The CDR3 is made up of 16 amino acids. Trimming stripped 3 bases from V and 6 bases from J, with 20 bases between. Germline lookup yields CDR1 LNHDA and CDR2 SQIVND (reference sequence). This CDR3 reads CASSMTPGGGLNGYTF. Here the CDR3 DNA reads TGTGCCAGTAGTATGACCCCGGGAGGGGGGTTAAATGGCTACACCTTC.

This clone was seen just once. The chain joins TRBV27 to TRBJ2-3; 7 bases match TRBD1. This CDR3 comprises 13 residues. V lost 0 bases to trimming and J lost 6 bases; unmatched junction nucleotides: 0. From germline, CDR1 is MNHEY and CDR2 SMNVEV (reference sequence). The CDR3: CASSLSDRDTQYF. The CDR3 nucleotides are TGTGCCAGCAGTTTATCGGACAGGGATACGCAGTATTTT.

The chain is built from TRBV2 and TRBJ1-3, with no clear D. Per the germline V gene, CDR1 is SNHLY and CDR2 is FYNNEI. V lost 6 bases to trimming and J lost 2 bases, with 14 bases between them. This CDR3 spans 15 amino acids. Here the CDR3 reads CASRAGPNPGNTIYF. CDR3 DNA: TGTGCCAGCAGGGCGGGTCCAAATCCTGGAAACACCATATATTTT.

This chain connects TRBV9 to TRBJ2-3, with D maybe TRBD2 (6 bases). V dropped 0 bases and J dropped 2 bases, with 16 bases sitting between them. The CDR3 has 17 amino acids. Germline V CDR1 and CDR2: SGDLS, YYNGEE. CDR3 protein: CASSVESGAQITDTQYF. CDR3 nucleotide sequence: TGTGCCAGCAGCGTAGAGTCGGGAGCCCAGATCACAGATACGCAGTATTTT.